These 11 T cell receptor beta chains came from one sample sequenced in a study of T cells in Graves' hyperthyroidism and ophthalmopathy. TCR beta CDR3 region amplification was performed from RNA transcripts. TCR CDR3 regions were first amplified by RT-PCR with HTBI primers. TCRdb reprocessed the multiplex PCR reads via MiXCR and lists one record per CDR3 protein. The table includes roughly 350,000 distinct CDR3 sequences, about 14% detected once. Sequencing input: blood. Every receptor here comes from a woman under 40 with Graves' ophthalmopathy.

The table lists this clonotype with many counts. This sequence joins TRBV2 and TRBJ1-3, with 7 bases lining up with TRBD1. CDR1 and CDR2 (germline): SNHLY, FYNNEI. With V trimmed by 2 bases and J by 0 bases, 10 bases remained unmatched. This CDR3 is 18 amino acids long. The CDR3 bases are TGTGCCAGCAGTGAACCGACAGGGTCTTTATCCTCTGGAAACACCATATATTTT. Protein product: CASSEPTGSLSSGNTIYF.

This clonotype was observed many times. The chain carries TRBV15 and TRBJ1-4, with D unclear. This CDR3 has 14 residues. Trimming took 3 bases from V and 6 from J, leaving 11 bases between them. The germline gives CDR1 LNHNV, CDR2 YYDKDF (reference sequence). CDR3 residues: CATSRRRNDEKLFF. CDR3 nucleotides: TGTGCCACCAGCAGGCGGAGGAATGATGAAAAACTGTTTTTT.

This clonotype has a count of ten or more. The chain joins TRBV7-2 to TRBJ2-3; D is unresolved. Per germline, CDR1 SGHTA and CDR2 FQGNSA. The V gene lost 5 bases and the J gene lost 0 bases, with 3 bases spanning the gap. The CDR3 loop spans 12 amino acids. This CDR3 is CASSTSTDTQYF. CDR3 in DNA: TGTGCCAGCAGCACAAGCACAGATACGCAGTATTTT.

This clonotype occurred many times. The chain couples TRBV29-1 to TRBJ1-1; D gene uncertain. Deletions cut 4 bases from V and 10 bases from J, with 10 bases between. Germline CDR1 SQVTM, CDR2 ANQGSEA. This CDR3 comprises 10 residues. The CDR3 DNA sequence: TGCAGCGTTGTTCGCGAGCGAGCTTTCTTT. Protein sequence: CSVVRERAFF.

This clonotype was observed a handful of times. The chain's CDR3 is CSAREPSRSSYEQYF. CDR3 sequence (DNA): TGCAGTGCTAGAGAACCTAGCAGAAGCTCCTACGAGCAGTACTTC. The chain employs TRBV20-1 and TRBJ2-7, with D perhaps matching TRBD2 (5 bases). This CDR3 is 15 amino acids long. The V end was cut by 0 bases, the J end by 0 bases, with 12 bases between. The germline gives CDR1 DFQATT, CDR2 SNEGSKA (reference sequence).

This clonotype was recorded a few times. A read error may produce the germline difference seen at one junction end. The chain is built from TRBV19 and TRBJ1-2, with D unclear. The CDR3 length is 14 residues. Germline lookup yields CDR1 LNHDA and CDR2 SQIVND (reference sequence). The CDR3 DNA follows: TGTACCAGTACCCGGACTCACCTAGACTATGGCTACACCTTC. Its protein product is CTSTRTHLDYGYTF.

This clonotype was counted many times. The J gene is TRBJ1-5, the V gene TRBV12-3 or TRBV12-4; TRBD1 might be the D (6 bases). V was trimmed by 4 bases and J by 1 base, leaving 8 bases between them. This CDR3 spans 14 amino acids. CDR3 in amino acids: CASSSGVSNQPQHF. CDR3 DNA: TGTGCCAGCAGTTCAGGGGTAAGCAATCAGCCCCAGCATTTT.

The chain uses TRBV4-2 and TRBJ1-2; D may be TRBD1 (5 bases). V was pared by 0 bases and J by 7 bases, with 21 bases between. The CDR3 is 17 amino acids. CDR1 and CDR2 from the germline V gene are LGHNA and YNFKEQ. The CDR3 protein is CASSQDDFSGFIGGYTF. The CDR3, as DNA: TGTGCCAGCAGCCAAGATGATTTCTCAGGGTTTATAGGTGGCTACACCTTC.

This clonotype was observed at least ten times. The V gene is TRBV6-2 or TRBV6-3, the J gene TRBJ1-5; no reliable D call. The V gene lost 2 bases and the J gene lost 1 base, with 9 bases spanning the gap. The CDR3 extends over 15 amino acids. Per the germline V gene, CDR1 is MNHEY and CDR2 is SVGEGT. The CDR3 region has the DNA TGTGCCAGCAGTTACATGGCGAGAAGCAATCAGCCCCAGCATTTT. Translating it yields CASSYMARSNQPQHF.

This clonotype has a handful of counts. This chain uses TRBV9 with TRBJ1-4, with TRBD1 identical over 9 bases. Germline values: CDR1 SGDLS, CDR2 YYNGEE. This CDR3 comprises 14 residues. J gave up 10 bases and V 4 bases, and 8 bases lay outside the gene matches. The CDR3 is CASSSRTGEAKLFF. CDR3 in DNA: TGTGCCAGCAGCTCCCGGACAGGGGAGGCAAAACTGTTTTTT.

This clonotype came up a few times. The J gene is TRBJ1-6, the V gene TRBV14; possibly TRBD1 for D (6 bases). V dropped 0 bases and J dropped 5 bases, with 11 bases sitting between them. Germline loops: CDR1 SGHDN, CDR2 FVKESK. The CDR3 runs to 16 residues. The CDR3 region is CASSQDRGWDNSPLHF. CDR3 coding DNA: TGTGCCAGCAGCCAAGACAGGGGTTGGGATAATTCACCCCTCCACTTT.